Shown below are 26 T cell receptor beta chains from a single sample sequenced in a study of blood T cells in healthy people across ages. With a J-beta primer mix and a sample-barcoded 5' primer, a second PCR ran 7 to 11 cycles. TCRdb used MiXCR to reprocess the 5' RACE reads, holding one entry per CDR3 protein. The sample records approximately 820,000 distinct CDR3 sequences, 40% to 50% being singletons. The sample comprised blood. The receptors come from a man aged 55 to 70 in good health.

Regarding this clonotype: Germline and junction disagree at one end, which may indicate a read error. The V gene is TRBV16, the J gene TRBJ1-6; no clear D gene. CDR3 size: 14 residues. Germline values: CDR1 KGHSY, CDR2 FQNENV. The CDR3 DNA reads TGTGCCAGCAGCCAACAAGGGTATAGTTCACCCCTCCACTTT. Translation gives CASSQQGYSSPLHF.

The rearrangement joins TRBV6-5 to TRBJ1-1, with 8 bases that match TRBD1. CDR3 length: 14 residues. The J segment lost 5 bases and the V segment lost 6 bases, leaving 8 bases of the junction unmatched. The germline V gene has CDR1 MNHEY and CDR2 SVGAGI. The CDR3 bases are TGTGCCAGCAGCGCTGGACAGGGATGGACTGAAGCTTTCTTT. Translation gives CASSAGQGWTEAFF.

The chain couples TRBV4-3 to TRBJ1-3, with a possible D match to TRBD1 (6 bases). Germline CDR1 reads LGHNA; CDR2 reads YSLEER. Trimming removed 3 bases from V and 4 bases from J, with 16 bases in between. The CDR3 runs 16 residues. The CDR3 reads CASSQGLTGSGNTIYF. The CDR3, as DNA: TGCGCCAGCAGCCAGGGCCTCACAGGGTCCGGAAACACCATATATTTT.

This clonotype was observed a handful of times. The J gene is TRBJ2-1, the V gene TRBV6-1; 15 nucleotides line up with TRBD2. The CDR3 contains 13 residues. The J segment lost 9 bases and the V segment lost 8 bases, leaving 2 bases of the junction unmatched. Germline values: CDR1 MNHNS, CDR2 SASEGT. The CDR3 region has the DNA TGTGCCAGCGGACTAGCGGGGGGGCTTGAGCAGTTCTTC. Amino acid sequence: CASGLAGGLEQFF.

This clonotype was recorded a few times. This sequence joins TRBV20-1 and TRBJ1-6, with D maybe TRBD1 (5 bases). The V and J ends lost 6 bases and 0 bases respectively, with 9 bases between them. CDR3 length: 14 residues. The germline gives CDR1 DFQATT, CDR2 SNEGSKA (reference sequence). In DNA, the CDR3 is TGCAGTGCCAACACAGGCTCCTATAATTCACCCCTCCACTTT. Its translation: CSANTGSYNSPLHF.

The chain joins TRBV20-1 to TRBJ2-1; a possible D gene is TRBD1 (5 bases). The J call is uncertain, as TRBJ2-7 better fits the DNA end. The germline CDR1 and CDR2 sequences are DFQATT and SNEGSKA (reference sequence). The CDR3 consists of 13 residues. The CDR3 DNA reads as TGCAGTGCTACCGGACAAGATACCTACGAGCAGTACTTC. It codes for CSATGQDTYEQYF.

This clonotype was seen just once. The chain links TRBV6-2 or TRBV6-3 to TRBJ2-6, with D unclear. Trimming pared 8 bases from V and 0 bases from J, leaving 5 bases between. Looked up from germline, CDR1 is MNHEY and CDR2 is SVGEGT. The CDR3 sequence is 13 residues long. The CDR3 DNA sequence: TGTGCCAGCGCTATCTCTGGGGCCAACGTCCTGACTTTC. Protein: CASAISGANVLTF.

This clonotype was observed at least ten times. V usage is TRBV5-1 and J usage is TRBJ1-2; a possible D gene is TRBD1 (6 bases). CDR1 is SGHRS and CDR2 is YFSETQ in the germline V gene. The V and J ends lost 4 bases and 7 bases respectively, with 14 bases between them. The CDR3 runs 13 residues. In DNA, the CDR3 is TGCGCCAGCAGCCCCCCGGCAGGGGCTGGCTACACCTTC. Translated, it gives CASSPPAGAGYTF.

The V gene is TRBV5-1, the J gene TRBJ2-5; TRBD2 agrees at 7 bases. The CDR3 has 17 residues. CDR1 SGHRS and CDR2 YFSETQ come from the germline V gene. With V trimmed by 4 bases and J by 2 bases, 14 bases remained unmatched. CDR3 bases: TGCGCCAGCAGCCCGGGCACCGGGACTACACGGCAAGAGACCCAGTACTTC. It translates to CASSPGTGTTRQETQYF. The full variable domain, with the rest looked up from reference TRBV5-1 and TRBJ2-5, is KAGVTQTPRYLIKTRGQQVTLSCSPISGHRSVSWYQQTPGQGLQFLFEYFSETQRNKGNFPGRFSGRQFSNSRSEMNVSTLELGDSALYLCASSPGTGTTRQETQYFGPGTRLLVL.

This clonotype has ten or more counts. The chain has TRBV12-3 or TRBV12-4 and TRBJ2-1; 14 nucleotides align to TRBD2. This CDR3 spans 15 amino acids. Trimming removed 6 bases from V and 4 bases from J; junction bases left unmatched: 2. CDR3 bases: TGTGCCAGCAGCGGACTAGCGGGGGGTTACAATGAGCAGTTCTTC. Its translation is CASSGLAGGYNEQFF.

The rearrangement joins TRBV12-3 or TRBV12-4 to TRBJ1-2; D is perhaps TRBD1 (5 bases). The CDR3 sequence is 13 residues long. V was trimmed by 5 bases and J by 3 bases, leaving 10 bases between them. Here the CDR3 reads CASSMDTYYGYTF. The CDR3 bases are TGTGCCAGCAGTATGGACACTTACTATGGCTACACCTTC.

The chain couples TRBV11-2 to TRBJ1-1; 7 nucleotides match TRBD1. This CDR3 region has 12 residues. Looked up from germline, CDR1 is SGHAT and CDR2 is FQNNGV. V was clipped by 2 bases and J by 7 bases; unmatched bases: 1. The CDR3 spells CASSLPGGEAFF. CDR3 nucleotide sequence: TGTGCCAGCAGCTTACCAGGGGGTGAAGCTTTCTTT.

This clonotype showed up just a few times. The V gene is TRBV7-2, the J gene TRBJ2-1, with D perhaps matching TRBD1 (6 bases). V gave up 4 bases and J gave up 9 bases, with 10 bases separating them. This CDR3 comprises 12 residues. Germline lookup yields CDR1 SGHTA and CDR2 FQGNSA. The CDR3 sequence: CASSYRVGEQFF. The CDR3 nucleotides are TGTGCCAGCAGCTACAGGGTCGGTGAGCAGTTCTTC.

This clonotype was seen only once. The junction does not match germline at one end; this may be a read error. The genes are TRBV10-1 and TRBJ2-1; TRBD1 is a possible D gene (6 bases). The J call may be incorrect, as the DNA end agrees better with TRBJ2-7. The CDR3 is 18 residues long. Germline V gene sequence: CDR1 WNHNN, CDR2 SYGVQD (reference sequence). This chain's CDR3 is CTSSESGPRGVGYNEQYF. The CDR3 region has the DNA TGCACCAGCAGTGAGTCAGGGCCCAGGGGTGTGGGATACAATGAGCAGTACTTC.

This clonotype turned up a few times. The chain uses TRBV29-1 and TRBJ2-5, with a possible D match to TRBD1 (5 bases). CDR3 length equals 13 residues. In germline, CDR1 is SQVTM, CDR2 ANQGSEA. V lost 3 bases and J 5 bases, leaving 13 bases between the germline ends. CDR3 nucleotides: TGCAGCGTTGAGAGGCAGGGTGTTGAGACCCAGTACTTC. This codes for CSVERQGVETQYF. Filled out from reference TRBV29-1 and TRBJ2-5, the complete variable domain reads SAVISQKPSRDICQRGTSLTIQCQVDSQVTMMFWYRQQPGQSLTLIATANQGSEATYESGFVIDKFPISRPNLTFSTLTVSNMSPEDSSIYLCSVERQGVETQYFGPGTRLLVL.

V and J are TRBV15 and TRBJ2-5, with 7 bases fitting TRBD1. The germline V gene has CDR1 LNHNV and CDR2 YYDKDF (reference sequence). The CDR3 has 14 amino acids. J lost 6 bases, V lost 0 bases, and 4 bases had no gene match. CDR3 in amino acids: CATSRDGTVQTQYF. CDR3 coding DNA: TGTGCCACCAGCAGAGACGGGACAGTACAGACCCAGTACTTC.

This clonotype was seen once. This chain uses TRBV7-9 with TRBJ2-7; D is undetermined. V was shortened by 5 bases and J by 3 bases, with 11 bases between the two germline ends. The CDR3 is 13 residues long. The germline V gene encodes CDR1 SEHNR and CDR2 FQNEAQ (reference sequence). CDR3 nucleotides: TGTGCCAGCAGCCCTAGGAGCAACTACGAGCAGTACTTC. It translates to CASSPRSNYEQYF.

The J gene is TRBJ2-1, the V gene TRBV4-3; 9 positions agree with TRBD2. The CDR3 extends over 16 amino acids. Germline CDR1 reads LGHNA; CDR2 reads YSLEER. The ends lost 0 bases at V and 5 bases at J; junction bases unmatched: 5. The CDR3 DNA is TGCGCCAGCAGCCAAGATACGGGACTAGCCAACAATGAGCAGTTCTTC. Translating it yields CASSQDTGLANNEQFF.

This clonotype was recorded a few times. The DNA for the CDR3 is TGTGCCAGCAGCGTTCTAGCGGGGGCCCAAGAGACCCAGTACTTC. Translation gives CASSVLAGAQETQYF. J is TRBJ2-5 and V is TRBV9; TRBD2 agrees at 10 bases. Germline lookup yields CDR1 SGDLS and CDR2 YYNGEE. The CDR3 loop spans 15 amino acids. J gave up 1 base and V 2 bases, and 2 bases lay outside the gene matches.

This chain uses TRBV12-3 or TRBV12-4 with TRBJ2-7, with TRBD2 matching 11 bases. The CDR3 has 14 amino acids. The J segment lost 6 bases and the V segment lost 6 bases, leaving 7 bases of the junction unmatched. The CDR3 DNA follows: TGTGCCAGCAGCCTTGGGACTAGCGGCAGCGAGCAGTACTTC. Encoded protein: CASSLGTSGSEQYF.

Only a few counts were recorded for this clonotype. The V call is TRBV11-3, the J call TRBJ2-5; the D is unclear. The CDR3 consists of 12 residues. Germline V CDR1 and CDR2: SGHNT, YENEEA. V lost 5 bases, J lost 0 bases, and 4 bases lay in between. The CDR3 protein is CASSTHQETQYF. The CDR3 coding sequence is TGTGCCAGCAGCACACACCAAGAGACCCAGTACTTC.

The J gene is TRBJ2-1, the V gene TRBV27; 14 bases align to TRBD2. CDR3 size: 15 residues. Trimming removed 5 bases from V and 5 bases from J; junction bases left unmatched: 2. Germline assignment: CDR1 MNHEY and CDR2 SMNVEV (reference sequence). DNA of the CDR3: TGTGCCAGCAGTCCGGGACTAGCGGGAGACAATGAGCAGTTCTTC. Translation: CASSPGLAGDNEQFF.

The V call is TRBV3-1, the J call TRBJ1-2; D remains unclear. The V gene lost 7 bases and the J gene lost 6 bases, with 12 bases spanning the gap. The CDR3 runs to 12 residues. The germline gives CDR1 LGHDT, CDR2 YNNKEL (reference sequence). This chain's CDR3 is CASILGLNGYTF. DNA of the CDR3: TGTGCCAGCATCCTAGGACTAAATGGCTACACCTTC.

The rearrangement uses TRBV20-1 and TRBJ1-2, with TRBD1 matching 8 bases. Germline CDR1 DFQATT, CDR2 SNEGSKA (reference sequence). The V gene end was trimmed by 3 bases and the J gene end by 2 bases; junction bases not matched to a gene: 8. The length of the CDR3 is 15 residues. CDR3 sequence: CSARIQGDFNYGYTF. CDR3 coding DNA: TGCAGTGCTAGGATACAGGGGGACTTCAACTATGGCTACACCTTC.

This clonotype was counted only a few times. The chain has TRBV5-1 and TRBJ2-1; D unresolved. Germline CDR1 and CDR2: SGHRS and YFSETQ. Trimming took 4 bases from V and 6 from J, leaving 14 bases between them. The CDR3 sequence is 14 residues long. CDR3 bases: TGCGCCAGCAGCCCGCTCGAGCCATTCAATGAGCAGTTCTTC. It encodes CASSPLEPFNEQFF.

The chain has TRBV5-5 and TRBJ1-5, with 7 bases matching TRBD1. This CDR3 has 16 residues. The V and J ends lost 4 bases and 5 bases, in that order; junction bases with no gene match: 12. From germline, CDR1 is SGHKS and CDR2 YYEKEE (reference sequence). The CDR3 bases are TGTGCCAGCAGCGGAGGTCGAGGGGGCGGGGATCAGCCCCAGCATTTT. Translating gives CASSGGRGGGDQPQHF. The variable domain in full, with the rest retrieved from reference TRBV5-5 and TRBJ1-5, is DAGVTQSPTHLIKTRGQQVTLRCSPISGHKSVSWYQQVLGQGPQFIFQYYEKEERGRGNFPDRFSARQFPNYSSELNVNALLLGDSALYLCASSGGRGGGDQPQHFGDGTRLSIL.